Each of the 12 T cell receptor beta chains below was sequenced from the same sample in a study of beta chain features in type 1 diabetes. These receptors lack a known antigen. Expressed TCRB transcripts got sequenced, as all isolated RNA was reverse transcribed. The protocol was immunoSEQ multiplex PCR, while the TCRdb copy is restricted to in-frame clones and leaves out a portion. The data contain 250,000 to 350,000 clones, 14% of them singletons. Findings and limits, study-wide: When Type 1 diabetes patients were examined, their TCRB CDR3s proved moderately but significantly shorter in all four CD4+ subsets.

The material sequenced was naive CD4+ T cells from blood. Receptors originate from a man younger than 40 with type 1 diabetes.

This clone was recorded a few times. In DNA form, the CDR3 reads TGCGCCAGCAGCCAAGAATCTCGCGGGAGGGCACATGAGCAGTTCTTC. Protein: CASSQESRGRAHEQFF. This chain links TRBV4-3 with TRBJ2-1; 9 bases fit TRBD2. V lost 0 bases and J lost 8; bases outside the gene matches: 8. The CDR3 contains 16 residues. Germline V lookup: CDR1 LGHNA, CDR2 YSLEER.

The chain links TRBV28 to TRBJ1-2; no reliable D call. V lost 10 bases and J 7 bases, leaving 16 bases between the germline ends. Germline values: CDR1 MDHEN, CDR2 SYDVKM. The CDR3 consists of 12 residues. For the CDR3, the DNA is TGTGCCACCGCGGTAGGTCCGATTGGCTACACCTTC. It is translated as CATAVGPIGYTF.

This clone was picked up a small number of times. This chain uses TRBV9 with TRBJ2-1; 8 nucleotides line up with TRBD2. In germline, CDR1 is SGDLS, CDR2 YYNGEE. The CDR3 has 15 residues. The J segment lost 9 bases and the V segment lost 0 bases, leaving 8 bases of the junction unmatched. Here the CDR3 DNA reads TGTGCCAGCAGCGTAGCTGGGACTAGTTTGGGTGAGCAGTTCTTC. Protein: CASSVAGTSLGEQFF.

This rearrangement joins TRBV10-3 to TRBJ2-7; 7 nucleotides align to TRBD2. The V segment lost 4 bases and the J segment 1 base; nucleotides outside the gene matches: 4. The germline gives CDR1 ENHRY, CDR2 SYGVKD. CDR3 length: 14 residues. CDR3 loop: CAISGGTISYEQYF. The CDR3 nucleotides read TGTGCCATCAGTGGGGGGACTATATCCTACGAGCAGTACTTC.

The V and J genes are TRBV11-1 and TRBJ1-4; D remains ambiguous. Trimming pared 5 bases from V and 8 bases from J, leaving 18 bases between. The CDR3 extends over 15 amino acids. Germline V gene sequence: CDR1 SGHAT, CDR2 FQDESV (reference sequence). The CDR3 sequence: CASSVRESSGEKLFF. In DNA, the CDR3 is TGTGCCAGCAGCGTCCGGGAATCCTCCGGGGAAAAACTGTTTTTT. The full variable domain, completed using reference TRBV11-1 and TRBJ1-4, is EAEVAQSPRYKITEKSQAVAFWCDPISGHATLYWYRQILGQGPELLVQFQDESVVDDSQLPKDRFSAERLKGVDSTLKIQPAELGDSAMYLCASSVRESSGEKLFFGSGTQLSVL.

The rearrangement uses TRBV4-2 and TRBJ2-2, with D hard to call. V was clipped by 1 base and J by 4 bases, with 10 bases between them. Germline CDR1 LGHNA, CDR2 YNFKEQ. This CDR3 is built from 15 residues. CDR3 sequence reads: CASSQAQTITGELFF. As DNA, the CDR3 is TGTGCCAGCAGCCAAGCTCAGACAATCACCGGGGAGCTGTTTTTT.

In this sample, this clone turned up a few times. One junction end does not reproduce the germline sequence, and a read error may be involved. This sequence joins TRBV7-2 and TRBJ2-3; 7 bases map to TRBD1. The CDR3 has 11 amino acids. Germline CDR1 and CDR2: SGHTA and FQGNSA. The chain's CDR3 is CASSLIWDRHF. The DNA of the CDR3 is TGTGCCAGCAGCTTAATTTGGGACAGACACTTT.

This clone has just a few counts. The chain employs TRBV9 and TRBJ2-5; D is ambiguous. The CDR3 covers 14 residues. V was pared by 0 bases and J by 1 base, with 7 bases between. Germline V gene data show CDR1 as SGDLS and CDR2 as YYNGEE. The CDR3: CASSVDTVQETQYF. DNA for the CDR3: TGTGCCAGCAGCGTAGATACAGTCCAAGAGACCCAGTACTTC.

DNA of the CDR3: TGTGCCAGCAGCTCTCAGTCTCGCGGCTACACCTTC. Protein product: CASSSQSRGYTF. V is TRBV5-6 and J is TRBJ1-2; D gene unclear. Germline values: CDR1 SGHDT, CDR2 YYEEEE. This CDR3 has 12 amino acids. With 3 bases removed from V and 8 bases from J, the gap between germline ends came to 11 bases.

The CDR3: CALSGQGWGYGYTF. CDR3 coding DNA: TGTGCCCTCTCAGGACAGGGATGGGGTTATGGCTACACCTTC. This chain uses TRBV30 with TRBJ1-2, with 8 bases matching TRBD1. This CDR3 has 14 amino acids. The V gene's germline CDR1 is GTSNPN and CDR2 SVGIG (reference sequence). With V trimmed by 8 bases and J by 5 bases, 13 bases remained unmatched. The full variable domain, its missing parts supplied by reference TRBV30 and TRBJ1-2, is SQTIHQWPATLVQPVGSPLSLECTVEGTSNPNLYWYRQAAGRGLQLLFYSVGIGQISSEVPQNLSASRPQDRQFILSSKKLLLSDSGFYLCALSGQGWGYGYTFGSGTRLTVV.

The chain uses TRBV5-6 and TRBJ2-5, with TRBD1 as a possible D gene (5 bases). The germline gives CDR1 SGHDT, CDR2 YYEEEE. This CDR3 spans 13 amino acids. V dropped 4 bases and J dropped 5 bases, with 12 bases sitting between them. CDR3 loop: CASSKTGSETQYF. The CDR3 DNA sequence: TGTGCCAGCAGCAAAACAGGCAGCGAGACCCAGTACTTC.

The CDR3 loop is CASSFDKYKKAFF. Written as DNA, the CDR3 is TGTGCCAGCAGCTTCGACAAATACAAAAAAGCTTTCTTT. This chain links TRBV7-2 with TRBJ1-1; D not resolved. Trimming shortened V by 3 bases and J by 9 bases, and 14 bases separated the two germline ends. Germline V gives CDR1 SGHTA, CDR2 FQGNSA. The CDR3 totals 13 residues.